Listed below are T cell receptor beta chains from one sample, sequenced in a study of read filtering for tumor transcriptome and immune sequencing. MiXCR, applied by TCRdb to the reads, yields one record per CDR3 protein. The sample lists 8,900 or so distinct CDR3 sequences, about a sixth occurring once. The source material was a population of CD138-negative cells sorted from bone marrow. The receptor source for this set is a donor over 35 with multiple myeloma. The conserved cysteine and the conserved F or W are not part of the CDR3 here. The order of the fields is V gene, CDR3 protein.

>TRBV20-1
SAAHGTRDNKQF
>TRBV23-1
ASSQMRDRESETQY
>TRBV20-1
SARPSADTQY
>TRBV28
ASRSDATGELF
>TRBV20-1
SARSGSSGANVLT
>TRBV12-3/TRBV12-4
ASSIRTYGSGNTIY
>TRBV5-4
ASSPGRSAGGRGTDTQY
>TRBV6-6
ASRTGKTNEQY
>TRBV20-1
SATLTGGFTEAF
>TRBV30
AWSGGLSYNEQF
>TRBV12-3/TRBV12-4
ASSLGNTEAI
>TRBV7-3
ASSLTGAGMIDTQY
>TRBV5-1
ASSLSGRNPDTQY
>TRBV19
ASRTSGSADTQY
>TRBV5-1
ASSLEGQSYGYT
>TRBV28
ASSSNIAERDRVPYEQY
>TRBV12-3/TRBV12-4
ASKRTSGGAGDTQY
>TRBV6-5
ASSLTGDSNQPQH
>TRBV7-9
ASSLPSGGAPSEQF
>TRBV28
ASSEGRNEQF
>TRBV20-1
SARGPGRETQY
>TRBV30
AWELRGTEAF
>TRBV9
DSSHDSLGGSFYKEQF
>TRBV7-6
ASSLAGGSGANVLT
>TRBV6-1
ASRGGGRTEAF
>TRBV4-2
ASSQDDRAGANVLT
>TRBV5-1
ASSLGGGGLTEAF
>TRBV20-1
SAFGLAGGNEQF
>TRBV6-6
DTSTESNQPQH
>TRBV6-1
ASSEAGTGGYGYT
>TRBV4-2
ASSQVLAGGRYNEQF
>TRBV11-2
ASSLYRGNEQF
>TRBV2
ASKETSGVNEQF
>TRBV29-1
GVESRGRGSLRYEQY
>TRBV6-2/TRBV6-3
ASSPGQGRYGANVLT
>TRBV6-2/TRBV6-3
ASSYSPDELTDTQY
>TRBV7-3
ASSRDSSTDTQY
>TRBV14
ASSQDPLY